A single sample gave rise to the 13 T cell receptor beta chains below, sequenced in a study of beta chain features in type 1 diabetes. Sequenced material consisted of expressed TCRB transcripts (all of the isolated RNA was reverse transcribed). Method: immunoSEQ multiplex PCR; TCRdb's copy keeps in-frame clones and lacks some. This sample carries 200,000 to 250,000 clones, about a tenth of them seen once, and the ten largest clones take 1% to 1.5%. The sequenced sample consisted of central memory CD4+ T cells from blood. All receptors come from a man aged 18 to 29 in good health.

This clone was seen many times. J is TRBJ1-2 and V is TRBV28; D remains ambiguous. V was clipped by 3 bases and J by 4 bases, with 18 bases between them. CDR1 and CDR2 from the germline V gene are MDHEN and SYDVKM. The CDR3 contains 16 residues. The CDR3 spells CASSLGLGQLSYGYTF. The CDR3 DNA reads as TGTGCCAGCAGTTTGGGCCTCGGGCAGCTAAGCTATGGCTACACCTTC.

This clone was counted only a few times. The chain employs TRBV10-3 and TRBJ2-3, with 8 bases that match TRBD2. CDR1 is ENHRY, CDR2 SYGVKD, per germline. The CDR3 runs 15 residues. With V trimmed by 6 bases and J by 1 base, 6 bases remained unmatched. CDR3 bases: TGTGCCATCAGCGGCTCAGCGGGGGGCACAGATACGCAGTATTTT. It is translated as CAISGSAGGTDTQYF.

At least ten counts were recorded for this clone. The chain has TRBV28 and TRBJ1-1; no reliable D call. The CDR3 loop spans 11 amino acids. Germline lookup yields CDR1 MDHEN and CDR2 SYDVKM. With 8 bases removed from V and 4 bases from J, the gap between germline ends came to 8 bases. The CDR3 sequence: CASHSTTEAFF. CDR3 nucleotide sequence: TGTGCCAGCCACAGTACCACTGAAGCTTTCTTT.

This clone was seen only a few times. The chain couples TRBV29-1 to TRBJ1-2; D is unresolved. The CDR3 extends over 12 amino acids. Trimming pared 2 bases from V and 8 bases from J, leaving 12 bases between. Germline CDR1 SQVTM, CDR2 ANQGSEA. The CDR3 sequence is CSVELDPRGYTF. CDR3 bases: TGCAGCGTTGAATTAGACCCCCGAGGCTACACCTTC.

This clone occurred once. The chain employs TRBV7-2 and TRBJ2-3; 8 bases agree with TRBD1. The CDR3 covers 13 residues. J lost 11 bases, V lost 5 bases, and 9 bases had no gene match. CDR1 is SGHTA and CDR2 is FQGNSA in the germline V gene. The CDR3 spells CASSANSGTGQYF. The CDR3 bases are TGTGCCAGCAGCGCCAATTCCGGGACAGGGCAGTATTTT.

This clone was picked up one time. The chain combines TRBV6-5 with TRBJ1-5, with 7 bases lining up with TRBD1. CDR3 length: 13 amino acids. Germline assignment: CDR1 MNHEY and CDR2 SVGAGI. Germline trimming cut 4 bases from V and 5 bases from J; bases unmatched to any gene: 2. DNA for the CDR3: TGTGCCAGCAGTTTCGGACAGGATCAGCCCCAGCATTTT. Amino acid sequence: CASSFGQDQPQHF.

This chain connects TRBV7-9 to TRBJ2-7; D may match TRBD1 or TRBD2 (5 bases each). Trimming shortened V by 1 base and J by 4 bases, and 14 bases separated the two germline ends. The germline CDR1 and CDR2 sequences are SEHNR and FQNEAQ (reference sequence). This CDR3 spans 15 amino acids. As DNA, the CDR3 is TGTGCCAGCAGCTTAGAAGGGGTGGGAGTTTACGAGCAGTACTTC. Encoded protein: CASSLEGVGVYEQYF.

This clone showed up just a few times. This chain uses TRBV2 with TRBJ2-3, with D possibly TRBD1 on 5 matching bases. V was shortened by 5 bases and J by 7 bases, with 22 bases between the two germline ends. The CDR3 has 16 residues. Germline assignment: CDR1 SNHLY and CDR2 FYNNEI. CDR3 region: CASSPPSTEPAYTQYF. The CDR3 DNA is TGTGCCAGCAGTCCTCCTTCGACAGAACCCGCATATACGCAGTATTTT.

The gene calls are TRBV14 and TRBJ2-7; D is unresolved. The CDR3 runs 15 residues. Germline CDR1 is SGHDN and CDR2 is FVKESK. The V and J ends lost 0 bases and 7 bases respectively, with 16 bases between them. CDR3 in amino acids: CASSQDWAGLGEQYF. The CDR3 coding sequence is TGTGCCAGCAGCCAAGACTGGGCCGGCCTGGGGGAGCAGTACTTC.

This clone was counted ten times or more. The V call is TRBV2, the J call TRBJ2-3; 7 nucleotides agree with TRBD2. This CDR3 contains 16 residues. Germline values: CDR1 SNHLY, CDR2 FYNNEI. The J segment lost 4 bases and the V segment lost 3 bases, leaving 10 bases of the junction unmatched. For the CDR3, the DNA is TGTGCCAGCAGTGACTCGGAGGGAGGGCCTGCAGATACGCAGTATTTT. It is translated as CASSDSEGGPADTQYF.

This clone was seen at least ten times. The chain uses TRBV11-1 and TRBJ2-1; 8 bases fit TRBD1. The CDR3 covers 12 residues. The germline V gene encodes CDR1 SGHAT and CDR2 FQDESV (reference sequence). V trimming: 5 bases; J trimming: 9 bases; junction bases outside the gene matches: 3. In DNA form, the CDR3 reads TGTGCCAGCAGCGCAGGGGGCCGTGAGCAGTTCTTC. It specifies CASSAGGREQFF.

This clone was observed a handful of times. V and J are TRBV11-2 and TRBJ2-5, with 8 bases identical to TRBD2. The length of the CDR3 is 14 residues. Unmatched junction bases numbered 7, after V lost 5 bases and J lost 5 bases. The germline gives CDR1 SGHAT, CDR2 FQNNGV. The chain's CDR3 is CASSVSGSRETQYF. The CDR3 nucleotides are TGTGCCAGCAGCGTCAGCGGGAGTCGGGAGACCCAGTACTTC.

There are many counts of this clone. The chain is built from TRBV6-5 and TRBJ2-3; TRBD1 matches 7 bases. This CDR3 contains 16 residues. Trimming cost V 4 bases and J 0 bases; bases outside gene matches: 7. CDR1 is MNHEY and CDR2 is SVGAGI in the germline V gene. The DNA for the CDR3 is TGTGCCAGCAGTTGGGACAGACAAACTAGCACAGATACGCAGTATTTT. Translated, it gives CASSWDRQTSTDTQYF.